These T cell receptor beta chains were read from a single sample in a study of brain T cells in children with intractable seizures. Only in-frame clones appear in the TCRdb table, and some are missing; sequencing was by immunoSEQ multiplex PCR. Found here are 80,000 or so clones, about 90% of them singletons; the top ten hold around 22%. The sample in question was peripheral blood, obtained at surgery. The receptors shown here come from a girl aged 2 to 10 with Rasmussen encephalitis and intractable seizures. Each CDR3 is given with its conserved first and last residue. D genes are given only for firm matches. Part of the rows lack a size; the others show once, few, many or a class for expanded clones.

V	D	J	size	DNA	CDR3
TRBV19	NA	TRBJ1-6	NA	TGTGCCACAAAAGAAGATTGGTCGTATAATTCACCCCTCCACTTT	CATKEDWSYNSPLHF
TRBV7-2	TRBD1	TRBJ1-5	NA	TGTGCCAGCAGCCCACAGGGGGCCCTTAATCAGCCCCAGCATTTT	CASSPQGALNQPQHF
TRBV7-9	NA	TRBJ2-7	NA	TGTGCCAGCAGCTTTCCAGGTACCTACGAGCAGTACTTC	CASSFPGTYEQYF
TRBV7-2	NA	TRBJ1-6	few	TGTGCCAGCAGCCTAGACTTCTCCTATAATTCACCCCTCCACTTT	CASSLDFSYNSPLHF
TRBV5-5	NA	TRBJ1-1	NA	TGTGCCAGCAGCTTGCTTAGGGGGAACACTGAAGCTTTCTTT	CASSLLRGNTEAFF
TRBV10-1	NA	TRBJ2-3	NA	TGCGCCAGCAGTGTGGAACGACTCACAGATACGCAGTATTTT	CASSVERLTDTQYF
TRBV19	NA	TRBJ2-7	NA	TGTGCCAGTAGTACAAACCCTAACCAGGGGTACCCCTACGAGCAGTACTTC	CASSTNPNQGYPYEQYF
TRBV3-1/TRBV3-2	TRBD1	TRBJ2-2	NA	TGTGCCAGCAGCCAAGCCCAGGGGGACGGGGAGCTGTTTTTT	CASSQAQGDGELFF
TRBV19	NA	TRBJ2-1	NA	TGTGCCAGTATGCGGGGGCTTATTAAGGGTGAGCAGTTCTTC	CASMRGLIKGEQFF
TRBV5-3	NA	TRBJ1-6	NA	TGTGCCAGAAGCTTGACTAGCTCCTATAATTCACCCCTCCACTTT	CARSLTSSYNSPLHF
TRBV6-6	NA	TRBJ2-2	once	TGTGCCAGCCGACCTGGGCGGGGGAACACCGGGGAGCTGTTTTTT	CASRPGRGNTGELFF
TRBV18	NA	TRBJ1-4	NA	TGTGCCAGCTCACCATCCGAAGCCGAAAAACTGTTTTTT	CASSPSEAEKLFF
TRBV6-6	TRBD1	TRBJ2-3	NA	TGTGCCAGCAGTCCCCGGCAGGGGGCAGATACGCAGTATTTT	CASSPRQGADTQYF
TRBV25-1	TRBD2	TRBJ2-1	NA	TGTGCCAGCAAACGTCCGGGAGGCAACTACAATGAGCAGTTCTTC	CASKRPGGNYNEQFF
TRBV12-3/TRBV12-4	NA	TRBJ2-5	NA	TGTGCCAGCAGTCCCTTTTGGGGGGAGACCCAGTACTTC	CASSPFWGETQYF
TRBV25-1	NA	TRBJ1-1	NA	TGTGCCAGCAGTGGAGTTATGAACACTGAAGCTTTCTTT	CASSGVMNTEAFF
TRBV24-1	NA	TRBJ1-2	NA	TGTGCCACCTCTGACCGGGCGGGTGGCTACACCTTC	CATSDRAGGYTF
TRBV7-2	TRBD2	TRBJ2-1	NA	TGTGCCAGCAGCTTAGCGTGGACTAGCTCCTACAATGAGCAGTTCTTC	CASSLAWTSSYNEQFF
TRBV2	NA	TRBJ1-6	NA	TGTGCCAGCAGTGAGTGGACAGACTTTAATTCACCCCTCCACTTT	CASSEWTDFNSPLHF
TRBV6-1	NA	TRBJ2-2	NA	TGTGCCAGCAGTGAGCAGGGTTACGGGGAGCTGTTTTTT	CASSEQGYGELFF
TRBV21-1	NA	TRBJ1-4	NA	TGTGCCAGCAGCAACCGGGAGAGCCACAGCACTAATGAAAAACTGTTTTTT	CASSNRESHSTNEKLFF
TRBV4-1	NA	TRBJ2-6	NA	TGCGCCAGCAGCCAACTGGACGGGGCTAGGGCCACTCTGGGGCTAAACGTCCTGACTTTC	CASSQLDGARATLGLNVLTF
TRBV5-1	TRBD1	TRBJ2-1	NA	TGCGCCAGCAGCGGCGGGACAGGGGACAATGAGCAGTTCTTC	CASSGGTGDNEQFF
TRBV10-2	TRBD2	TRBJ2-5	NA	TGCGCCAGCAGCGGGGGGAGGGGCCTAAAAGAGACCCAGTACTTC	CASSGGRGLKETQYF
TRBV11-2	NA	TRBJ1-2	once	TGTGCCAGCAGCTTAACCCGAGGGGAGGGCGGCTATGGCTACACCTTC	CASSLTRGEGGYGYTF
TRBV7-9	NA	TRBJ2-7	once	TGTGCCAGCAGCGTAGGGGACTCCTCCTACGAGCAGTACTTC	CASSVGDSSYEQYF
TRBV6-5	TRBD2	TRBJ2-5	NA	TGTGCCAGCAGTTATTTAGCGGGGGCACAAGAGACCCAGTACTTC	CASSYLAGAQETQYF
TRBV27	NA	TRBJ1-1	NA	TGTGCCAGCAGCCCGCCCGGGACCCTGAACACTGAAGCTTTCTTT	CASSPPGTLNTEAFF
TRBV5-5	NA	TRBJ2-7	NA	TGTGCCAGCAGCTTCTTGGAGGGTAGCTCCTACGAGCAGTACTTC	CASSFLEGSSYEQYF
TRBV7-9	NA	TRBJ1-5	NA	TGTGCCAGCAGCTTAGGGGCGACCAATCAGCCCCAGCATTTT	CASSLGATNQPQHF
TRBV30	TRBD1	TRBJ2-3	NA	TGTGCCTGGACGGCCGGGACAGGGGCAGCGGGAACAGATACGCAGTATTTT	CAWTAGTGAAGTDTQYF
TRBV2	NA	TRBJ2-5	NA	TGTGCCAGCAGTGGACGTTCGGGCCCGGCCAGGGCCCAGTACTTC	CASSGRSGPARAQYF
TRBV19	NA	TRBJ1-5	NA	TGTGCCAGTAGTATAGGGGGTAGCAATCAGCCCCAGCATTTT	CASSIGGSNQPQHF
TRBV1	NA	TRBJ2-2	NA	TGCACCAGCAGCCTCCCCGTCCGGGACGGAAGCACCGGGGAGCTGTTTTTT	CTSSLPVRDGSTGELFF
TRBV27	NA	TRBJ2-3	NA	TGTGCCAGCAGTCTATCCGGGGCTTCGGATCGCACAGATACGCAGTATTTT	CASSLSGASDRTDTQYF
TRBV7-9	NA	TRBJ1-3	few	TGTGCCAGCAGCTTAGAAACTGGAAACACCATATATTTT	CASSLETGNTIYF
TRBV7-9	NA	TRBJ1-1	NA	TGTGCCAGCCGACCTGGGGGTCCAGAAGCTTTCTTT	CASRPGGPEAFF
TRBV20-1	NA	TRBJ1-4	NA	TGCAGTGCTAGTGTAGGGCTTGAAAAACTGTTTTTT	CSASVGLEKLFF
TRBV6-5	NA	TRBJ1-2	NA	TGTGCCAGCAGGAAGGCAATAGCTAACTATGGCTACACCTTC	CASRKAIANYGYTF
TRBV10-3	NA	TRBJ1-5	NA	TGTGCCATCAGTGAAGGGACTCTCGGGAATCAGCCCCAGCATTTT	CAISEGTLGNQPQHF
TRBV6-2/TRBV6-3	NA	TRBJ2-1	once	TGTGCCAGCAGTTTGACGGTAAATGAGCAGTTCTTC	CASSLTVNEQFF
TRBV3-1/TRBV3-2	NA	TRBJ2-1	NA	TGTGCCAGCAGCCACCGGGACCCTCGCTCCTACAATGAGCAGTTCTTC	CASSHRDPRSYNEQFF